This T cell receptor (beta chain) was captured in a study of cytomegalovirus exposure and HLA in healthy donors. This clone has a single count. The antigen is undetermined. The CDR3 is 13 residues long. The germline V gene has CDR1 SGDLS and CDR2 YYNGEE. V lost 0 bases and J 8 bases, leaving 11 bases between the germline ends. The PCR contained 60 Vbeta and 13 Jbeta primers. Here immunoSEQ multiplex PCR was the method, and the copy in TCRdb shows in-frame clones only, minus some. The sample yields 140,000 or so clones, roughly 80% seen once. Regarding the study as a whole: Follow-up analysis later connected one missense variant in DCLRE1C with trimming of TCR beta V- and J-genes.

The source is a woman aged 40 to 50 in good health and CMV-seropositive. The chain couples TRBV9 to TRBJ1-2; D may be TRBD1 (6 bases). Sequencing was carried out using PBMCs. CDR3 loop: CASSVGHRVGYTF. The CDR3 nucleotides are TGTGCCAGCAGCGTAGGACACAGGGTAGGCTACACCTTC.